Listed below are T cell receptor beta chains from one sample, sequenced in a study of T-cell memory formation after mild COVID-19. Via MiXCR, TCRdb re-called the 5' RACE reads, giving one row per CDR3 protein. The sample shows 300,000 to 350,000 distinct CDR3 sequences, roughly 15% of them seen only once. Sequencing was carried out using PBMCs or a T cell subset sorted from them (not recorded which). The source is a man between 18 and 35 years old who had mild COVID-19 (a few samples of this study predate the infection). Cell type and time point are not known. Each CDR3 is given with its conserved first and last residue. The order of the fields is D gene, V gene, J gene, clone size, CDR3 protein, CDR3 DNA. The D gene is left open where the match is weak. Some rows mark clone size as missing; the rest say once, few, many or name a class of expanded clone.

d_call: -; v_call: TRBV15; j_call: TRBJ2-7; clone_size: few; cdr3_aa: CATSREGSGSYEQYF; cdr3_nt: TGTGCCACCAGCAGAGAAGGTAGTGGGTCCTACGAGCAGTACTTC
d_call: -; v_call: TRBV28; j_call: TRBJ2-2; clone_size: -; cdr3_aa: CATERPGTGELFF; cdr3_nt: TGTGCCACCGAGAGACCTGGCACCGGGGAGCTGTTTTTT
d_call: -; v_call: TRBV12-3/TRBV12-4; j_call: TRBJ1-2; clone_size: -; cdr3_aa: CASSGHSIRGYTF; cdr3_nt: TGTGCCAGCAGTGGACATTCCATTAGGGGCTACACCTTC
d_call: -; v_call: TRBV4-3; j_call: TRBJ2-3; clone_size: few; cdr3_aa: CASSQDLAVPNTQYF; cdr3_nt: TGCGCCAGCAGCCAAGATCTTGCGGTACCTAATACGCAGTATTTT
d_call: -; v_call: TRBV6-6; j_call: TRBJ2-4; clone_size: -; cdr3_aa: CASSRGGANIQYF; cdr3_nt: TGTGCCAGCAGCCGCGGGGGCGCAAACATTCAGTACTTC
d_call: -; v_call: TRBV7-9; j_call: TRBJ2-5; clone_size: few; cdr3_aa: CASSRTVGPLQETQYF; cdr3_nt: TGTGCCAGCAGTAGGACAGTGGGCCCCCTCCAAGAGACCCAGTACTTC
d_call: -; v_call: TRBV6-6; j_call: TRBJ2-3; clone_size: -; cdr3_aa: CASSYLPGSTDTQYF; cdr3_nt: TGTGCCAGCAGTTACCTTCCGGGTAGCACAGATACGCAGTATTTT
d_call: -; v_call: TRBV6-5; j_call: TRBJ2-2; clone_size: many; cdr3_aa: CASSYNSIITGELFF; cdr3_nt: TGTGCCAGCAGTTACAACAGCATTATCACCGGGGAGCTGTTTTTT
d_call: TRBD2; v_call: TRBV20-1; j_call: TRBJ2-3; clone_size: -; cdr3_aa: CSAEVAGGVDTQYF; cdr3_nt: TGCAGTGCTGAGGTGGCGGGGGGAGTAGATACGCAGTATTTT
d_call: -; v_call: TRBV3-1; j_call: TRBJ2-2; clone_size: -; cdr3_aa: CASSQTETGELFF; cdr3_nt: TGTGCCAGCAGCCAAACGGAGACCGGGGAGCTGTTTTTT
d_call: -; v_call: TRBV4-2; j_call: TRBJ2-2; clone_size: -; cdr3_aa: CASSQEALGAGELFF; cdr3_nt: TGTGCCAGCAGCCAAGAGGCTCTAGGGGCCGGGGAGCTGTTTTTT
d_call: -; v_call: TRBV5-1; j_call: TRBJ2-3; clone_size: few; cdr3_aa: CASSPQGYF; cdr3_nt: TGCGCCAGCAGCCCACAGGGATATTTT
d_call: -; v_call: TRBV6-6; j_call: TRBJ1-3; clone_size: -; cdr3_aa: CASSQGPVAGNTIYF; cdr3_nt: TGTGCCAGCAGCCAGGGGCCCGTAGCTGGAAACACCATATATTTT
d_call: TRBD1; v_call: TRBV4-2; j_call: TRBJ2-3; clone_size: -; cdr3_aa: CASSQGETGKGTDTQYF; cdr3_nt: TGTGCCAGCAGCCAAGGGGAGACAGGGAAGGGTACAGATACGCAGTATTTT
d_call: TRBD1; v_call: TRBV5-5; j_call: TRBJ1-3; clone_size: -; cdr3_aa: CASSYLGSGGRNTIYF; cdr3_nt: TGTGCCAGCAGCTACCTGGGGTCAGGGGGCAGAAACACCATATATTTT
d_call: TRBD2; v_call: TRBV13; j_call: TRBJ2-3; clone_size: few; cdr3_aa: CASSPIGGISTDTQYF; cdr3_nt: TGTGCCAGCAGCCCAATCGGGGGGATTAGCACAGATACGCAGTATTTT
d_call: -; v_call: TRBV7-9; j_call: TRBJ1-4; clone_size: few; cdr3_aa: CASSWDEKLFF; cdr3_nt: TGTGCCAGCAGCTGGGATGAAAAACTGTTTTTT
d_call: -; v_call: TRBV28; j_call: TRBJ1-1; clone_size: -; cdr3_aa: CASSSTRPGTAFF; cdr3_nt: TGTGCCAGCAGTTCGACCAGGCCAGGGACAGCTTTCTTT
d_call: TRBD1; v_call: TRBV6-2/TRBV6-3; j_call: TRBJ1-5; clone_size: few; cdr3_aa: CASSYATGQQPQHF; cdr3_nt: TGTGCCAGCAGTTACGCGACAGGGCAACAGCCCCAGCATTTT
d_call: TRBD2; v_call: TRBV15; j_call: TRBJ2-1; clone_size: few; cdr3_aa: CATSHSSGVNEQFF; cdr3_nt: TGTGCCACCAGCCACTCTAGCGGAGTCAATGAGCAGTTCTTC
d_call: TRBD2; v_call: TRBV4-1; j_call: TRBJ2-1; clone_size: -; cdr3_aa: CASSQGLAGVTSSSYNEQFF; cdr3_nt: TGCGCCAGCAGCCAGGGCCTAGCGGGGGTGACTTCGAGCTCCTACAATGAGCAGTTCTTC
d_call: TRBD1; v_call: TRBV10-3; j_call: TRBJ1-1; clone_size: few; cdr3_aa: CAIRRGTGRGNTEAFF; cdr3_nt: TGTGCCATCAGGAGGGGGACAGGGAGAGGGAACACTGAAGCTTTCTTT
d_call: TRBD2; v_call: TRBV24-1; j_call: TRBJ2-3; clone_size: many; cdr3_aa: CATAAGGGAQDTQYF; cdr3_nt: TGTGCCACCGCGGCCGGCGGGGGGGCCCAAGATACGCAGTATTTT
d_call: -; v_call: TRBV18; j_call: TRBJ2-1; clone_size: -; cdr3_aa: CASSPSGSNEQFF; cdr3_nt: TGTGCCAGCTCACCTTCGGGGAGCAATGAGCAGTTCTTC
d_call: -; v_call: TRBV5-1; j_call: TRBJ2-5; clone_size: many; cdr3_aa: CASSQSQEVRETQYF; cdr3_nt: TGCGCCAGCAGCCAGTCCCAAGAGGTCCGGGAGACCCAGTACTTC
d_call: TRBD1; v_call: TRBV6-2/TRBV6-3; j_call: TRBJ1-1; clone_size: few; cdr3_aa: CASSYSRGLRAEAFF; cdr3_nt: TGTGCCAGCAGTTACTCAAGGGGGCTTAGGGCTGAAGCTTTCTTT
d_call: -; v_call: TRBV9; j_call: TRBJ2-7; clone_size: -; cdr3_aa: CASSPSISYEQYF; cdr3_nt: TGTGCCAGCTCACCCTCTATCTCCTACGAGCAGTACTTC
d_call: TRBD2; v_call: TRBV27; j_call: TRBJ2-1; clone_size: many; cdr3_aa: CASSPAGGLSFNEQFF; cdr3_nt: TGTGCCAGCAGCCCCGCGGGGGGGCTTTCGTTCAATGAGCAGTTCTTC
d_call: TRBD2; v_call: TRBV27; j_call: TRBJ2-1; clone_size: few; cdr3_aa: CASSLSWGLAGLEQFF; cdr3_nt: TGTGCCAGCAGTTTATCGTGGGGACTAGCGGGGCTTGAGCAGTTCTTC
d_call: -; v_call: TRBV5-1; j_call: TRBJ2-7; clone_size: few; cdr3_aa: CASSFFAQFPYEQYF; cdr3_nt: TGCGCCAGCAGCTTTTTCGCCCAGTTCCCCTACGAGCAGTACTTC
d_call: -; v_call: TRBV7-2; j_call: TRBJ2-3; clone_size: few; cdr3_aa: CASRGGEDTQYF; cdr3_nt: TGTGCCAGCAGAGGCGGGGAGGATACGCAGTATTTT
d_call: -; v_call: TRBV7-9; j_call: TRBJ1-1; clone_size: -; cdr3_aa: CASSLDGPTETEAFF; cdr3_nt: TGTGCCAGCAGCTTAGACGGTCCCACGGAGACTGAAGCTTTCTTT
d_call: -; v_call: TRBV7-3; j_call: TRBJ2-7; clone_size: many; cdr3_aa: CASSPTVDSYEQYF; cdr3_nt: TGTGCCAGCAGCCCGACCGTAGACTCCTACGAGCAGTACTTC
d_call: -; v_call: TRBV5-6; j_call: TRBJ1-1; clone_size: -; cdr3_aa: CASSHRFMNTEAFF; cdr3_nt: TGTGCCAGCTCTCACAGGTTCATGAACACTGAAGCTTTCTTT
d_call: -; v_call: TRBV6-2/TRBV6-3; j_call: TRBJ2-5; clone_size: -; cdr3_aa: CASSYPPIAVYQETQYF; cdr3_nt: TGTGCCAGCAGTTACCCGCCGATAGCGGTGTACCAAGAGACCCAGTACTTC
d_call: TRBD2; v_call: TRBV7-6; j_call: TRBJ2-7; clone_size: many; cdr3_aa: CASSLGGTSGVYEQYF; cdr3_nt: TGTGCCAGCAGCTTAGGCGGAACTAGCGGGGTTTACGAGCAGTACTTC
d_call: -; v_call: TRBV7-2; j_call: TRBJ2-3; clone_size: many; cdr3_aa: CASRPYTDTQYF; cdr3_nt: TGTGCCAGCAGGCCTTACACAGATACGCAGTATTTT
d_call: -; v_call: TRBV18; j_call: TRBJ1-5; clone_size: many; cdr3_aa: CASSTTYISNQPQHF; cdr3_nt: TGTGCCAGCTCAACCACTTACATAAGCAATCAGCCCCAGCATTTT
d_call: TRBD1; v_call: TRBV9; j_call: TRBJ2-3; clone_size: -; cdr3_aa: CASSARQGGTDTQYF; cdr3_nt: TGTGCCAGCAGCGCCCGACAGGGAGGCACAGATACGCAGTATTTT
d_call: TRBD1; v_call: TRBV6-6; j_call: TRBJ2-7; clone_size: -; cdr3_aa: CASSYQIPGQGYEQYF; cdr3_nt: TGTGCCAGCAGCTACCAGATTCCGGGACAGGGTTACGAGCAGTACTTC
d_call: -; v_call: TRBV9; j_call: TRBJ2-7; clone_size: few; cdr3_aa: CASSVGGGDYEQYF; cdr3_nt: TGTGCCAGCAGCGTAGGGGGTGGGGACTACGAGCAGTACTTC
d_call: -; v_call: TRBV5-4; j_call: TRBJ2-1; clone_size: -; cdr3_aa: CASSLGQWGINEQFF; cdr3_nt: TGTGCCAGCAGCTTGGGGCAGTGGGGGATCAATGAGCAGTTCTTC
d_call: TRBD1; v_call: TRBV7-3; j_call: TRBJ2-1; clone_size: -; cdr3_aa: CASSLTTGTPGFYNEQFF; cdr3_nt: TGTGCCAGCAGCTTAACGACAGGGACCCCTGGTTTTTACAATGAGCAGTTCTTC
d_call: -; v_call: TRBV7-2; j_call: TRBJ1-4; clone_size: -; cdr3_aa: CASSLQGAGEKLFF; cdr3_nt: TGTGCCAGCAGCTTACAGGGAGCTGGTGAAAAACTGTTTTTT
d_call: TRBD1; v_call: TRBV4-2; j_call: TRBJ2-1; clone_size: medium-sized; cdr3_aa: CASSQDVGTGGHEQFF; cdr3_nt: TGTGCCAGCAGCCAAGATGTAGGGACAGGGGGGCATGAGCAGTTCTTC
d_call: -; v_call: TRBV4-3; j_call: TRBJ1-1; clone_size: -; cdr3_aa: CASSQDHGGLEAFF; cdr3_nt: TGCGCCAGCAGCCAAGATCATGGGGGCCTCGAAGCTTTCTTT
d_call: -; v_call: TRBV7-3; j_call: TRBJ1-2; clone_size: -; cdr3_aa: CASSPQGSAPRGYTF; cdr3_nt: TGTGCCAGCAGCCCTCAAGGTAGCGCCCCTCGCGGCTACACCTTC
d_call: -; v_call: TRBV5-1; j_call: TRBJ2-1; clone_size: few; cdr3_aa: CASRYGGPSEQFF; cdr3_nt: TGCGCCAGCCGATACGGAGGGCCGAGTGAGCAGTTCTTC
d_call: TRBD2; v_call: TRBV4-1; j_call: TRBJ2-6; clone_size: few; cdr3_aa: CASSQEGGDRSGANVLTF; cdr3_nt: TGCGCCAGCAGCCAAGAGGGGGGGGATCGCTCTGGGGCCAACGTCCTGACTTTC
d_call: -; v_call: TRBV7-6; j_call: TRBJ1-5; clone_size: few; cdr3_aa: CASSQGYWQPQHF; cdr3_nt: TGTGCCAGCAGCCAGGGTTACTGGCAGCCCCAGCATTTT
d_call: -; v_call: TRBV6-5; j_call: TRBJ1-5; clone_size: once; cdr3_aa: CASGSGGNQPQHF; cdr3_nt: TGTGCCAGCGGGTCGGGAGGCAATCAGCCCCAGCATTTT
d_call: TRBD2; v_call: TRBV10-1; j_call: TRBJ2-5; clone_size: few; cdr3_aa: CASSESSRAGESKTQYF; cdr3_nt: TGCGCCAGCAGTGAGTCTTCACGAGCGGGGGAAAGTAAGACCCAGTACTTC
d_call: -; v_call: TRBV29-1; j_call: TRBJ2-3; clone_size: many; cdr3_aa: CSVEDRRDTDTQYF; cdr3_nt: TGCAGCGTTGAAGATCGCAGGGACACAGATACGCAGTATTTT
d_call: TRBD2; v_call: TRBV4-3; j_call: TRBJ2-3; clone_size: -; cdr3_aa: CASSQGKTSGGPTDTQYF; cdr3_nt: TGCGCCAGCAGCCAAGGAAAAACTAGCGGGGGACCCACAGATACGCAGTATTTT
d_call: -; v_call: TRBV7-9; j_call: TRBJ1-2; clone_size: few; cdr3_aa: CASSLKGYGYTF; cdr3_nt: TGTGCCAGCAGCTTGAAAGGCTATGGCTACACCTTC
d_call: -; v_call: TRBV7-8; j_call: TRBJ1-1; clone_size: few; cdr3_aa: CASIDSRSGIAFF; cdr3_nt: TGTGCCAGCATCGACAGTCGCTCGGGTATCGCTTTCTTT
d_call: -; v_call: TRBV5-1; j_call: TRBJ1-3; clone_size: few; cdr3_aa: CASSFEGVGNTIYF; cdr3_nt: TGCGCCAGCAGCTTTGAAGGGGTCGGAAACACCATATATTTT
d_call: -; v_call: TRBV4-1; j_call: TRBJ2-7; clone_size: -; cdr3_aa: CASSKQGFYEQYF; cdr3_nt: TGCGCCAGCAGCAAACAGGGTTTCTACGAGCAGTACTTC
d_call: -; v_call: TRBV10-3; j_call: TRBJ1-5; clone_size: few; cdr3_aa: CAISEGGGYYQPQHF; cdr3_nt: TGTGCCATCAGTGAGGGAGGAGGATATTATCAGCCCCAGCATTTT
d_call: TRBD2; v_call: TRBV9; j_call: TRBJ2-2; clone_size: few; cdr3_aa: CASSPGTSGGELFF; cdr3_nt: TGTGCCAGCAGCCCGGGGACTAGCGGCGGGGAGCTGTTTTTT